Listed here are 15 T cell receptor beta chains from one sample, sequenced in a study of shared clonotypes between healthy human individuals. This table comes from immunoSEQ multiplex PCR, and its TCRdb copy is limited to in-frame clones, with some not included. The data show millions of clones, more than 90% seen once. Sequencing was performed on naive CD4+ T cells sorted from blood. Subset denoted: CD45RA+ positively selected. These receptors were taken from a man younger than 35 in good health.

V gene TRBV28 combines with J gene TRBJ1-1; a weak D match, TRBD1 (6 bases). V was cut by 5 bases and J by 5 bases, with 15 bases left in between. The CDR3 contains 14 residues. Germline CDR1 MDHEN, CDR2 SYDVKM. The CDR3 sequence is CASSGDRLRTEAFF. CDR3 nucleotide sequence: TGTGCCAGCAGTGGAGACAGGCTGCGGACTGAAGCTTTCTTT.

This clone appeared once. The chain combines TRBV7-2 with TRBJ1-2, with a weak D call TRBD1 (6 bases). The V gene lost 5 bases and the J gene lost 1 base, with 20 bases spanning the gap. The CDR3 has 17 residues. Germline lookup yields CDR1 SGHTA and CDR2 FQGNSA. Here the CDR3 reads CASSQGIPGTSNYGYTF. For the CDR3, the DNA is TGTGCCAGCAGCCAAGGGATCCCCGGGACAAGTAACTATGGCTACACCTTC.

This chain links TRBV5-4 with TRBJ1-2, with a tentative D call TRBD1 (5 bases). Germline-derived CDR1 and CDR2 are SGHNT and YYREEE (reference sequence). The ends were cut back, 6 bases at V and 0 bases at J, with 15 bases in the middle. The CDR3 runs to 15 residues. CDR3 amino acids: CASINVSTANYGYTF. Here the CDR3 DNA reads TGTGCCAGCATCAACGTATCGACAGCTAACTATGGCTACACCTTC.

In DNA, the CDR3 is TGTGCCAGCAGCCAAGATCTCCCAGGTTCGTGGGGACGGGGCACAGATACGCAGTATTTT. Translated: CASSQDLPGSWGRGTDTQYF. The J gene is TRBJ2-3, the V gene TRBV4-2; tentatively, D is TRBD1 or TRBD2 (5 bases each). Germline V gives CDR1 LGHNA, CDR2 YNFKEQ. The CDR3 extends over 20 amino acids. V was cut by 0 bases and J by 1 base, with 23 bases left in between.

J is TRBJ2-1 and V is TRBV15, with no clear D. CDR3 length: 16 amino acids. V was pared by 0 bases and J by 1 base, with 10 bases between. Germline V gene sequence: CDR1 LNHNV, CDR2 YYDKDF (reference sequence). The CDR3 DNA is TGTGCCACCAGCAGAGATCCAGCGTCTTCCTACAATGAGCAGTTCTTC. Translated: CATSRDPASSYNEQFF.

This chain connects TRBV7-9 to TRBJ2-7; 7 bases are shared with TRBD2. J lost 0 bases, V lost 4 bases, and 6 bases had no gene match. Per germline, CDR1 SEHNR and CDR2 FQNEAQ (reference sequence). The CDR3 runs 15 residues. Written as DNA, the CDR3 is TGTGCCAGCAGCTCGCGGGAGTTGAGCTCCTACGAGCAGTACTTC. Encoded protein: CASSSRELSSYEQYF.

The chain employs TRBV7-9 and TRBJ2-1, with no clear D. The CDR3 runs 17 residues. V dropped 1 base and J dropped 5 bases, with 18 bases sitting between them. Per the germline V gene, CDR1 is SEHNR and CDR2 is FQNEAQ (reference sequence). The CDR3 region is CASSLVLARVSDNEQFF. CDR3 bases: TGTGCCAGCAGCTTAGTCCTCGCAAGGGTGTCCGACAATGAGCAGTTCTTC.

The V gene is TRBV2, the J gene TRBJ1-6; D remains ambiguous. The germline gives CDR1 SNHLY, CDR2 FYNNEI. This CDR3 spans 12 amino acids. The V gene lost 7 bases and the J gene lost 7 bases, with 8 bases spanning the gap. CDR3 DNA sequence: TGTGCCAGCAAACAGTTCAATTCACCCCTCCACTTT. This sequence encodes CASKQFNSPLHF.

This chain links TRBV7-6 with TRBJ1-4, with D maybe TRBD1 (6 bases). Trimming cost V 5 bases and J 4 bases, with 11 bases left between them. In germline, CDR1 is SGHVS, CDR2 FNYEAQ. The CDR3 consists of 14 residues. The CDR3 bases are TGTGCCAGCAGCCCCCTACAGGGTAATGAAAAACTGTTTTTT. Amino acid sequence: CASSPLQGNEKLFF. The full variable domain, completed using reference TRBV7-6 and TRBJ1-4, is GAGVSQSPRYKVTKRGQDVALRCDPISGHVSLYWYRQALGQGPEFLTYFNYEAQQDKSGLPNDRFSAERPEGSISTLTIQRTEQRDSAMYRCASSPLQGNEKLFFGSGTQLSVL.

Concerning this clone itself: The identical CDR3 is also encoded by other nucleotide sequences in the sample. V is TRBV5-4 and J is TRBJ2-2, with D unresolved. Germline V gene lookup returns CDR1 SGHNT and CDR2 YYREEE (reference sequence). This CDR3 comprises 11 residues. V was shortened by 2 bases and J by 6 bases, with 2 bases between the two germline ends. This chain's CDR3 is CASSFSGELFF. In DNA form, the CDR3 reads TGTGCCAGCAGCTTTTCCGGGGAGCTGTTTTTT. Filled out from reference TRBV5-4 and TRBJ2-2, the complete variable domain reads ETGVTQSPTHLIKTRGQQVTLRCSSQSGHNTVSWYQQALGQGPQFIFQYYREEENGRGNFPPRFSGLQFPNYSSELNVNALELDDSALYLCASSFSGELFFGEGSRLTVL.

The chain carries TRBV5-6 and TRBJ2-7; D is perhaps TRBD1 or TRBD2 (5 bases each). The germline V and J ends were trimmed by 7 bases and 0 bases, with 14 bases remaining between them. The CDR3 has 14 amino acids. The germline gives CDR1 SGHDT, CDR2 YYEEEE. The CDR3 DNA follows: TGTGCCAGCGTATCTGCAGGGACCTCCTACGAGCAGTACTTC. It codes for CASVSAGTSYEQYF.

The rearrangement links TRBV28 to TRBJ2-4; 10 nucleotides align to TRBD2. The CDR3 contains 14 residues. The V gene end was trimmed by 6 bases and the J gene end by 5 bases; junction bases not matched to a gene: 4. The germline V gene encodes CDR1 MDHEN and CDR2 SYDVKM. CDR3 residues: CASRTSGAENIQYF. CDR3 sequence (DNA): TGTGCCAGCAGAACTAGCGGGGCTGAAAACATTCAGTACTTC.

This chain joins TRBV18 and TRBJ2-7; TRBD1 might be the D (6 bases). Trimming pared 3 bases from V and 7 bases from J, leaving 19 bases between. The CDR3 is 15 residues long. Per the germline V gene, CDR1 is KGHSH and CDR2 is LQKENI. The CDR3 sequence is CASSPSTGLSGEQYF. CDR3 nucleotides: TGTGCCAGCTCACCTTCGACAGGTCTAAGTGGTGAGCAGTACTTC.

The chain is built from TRBV19 and TRBJ2-7; the match to TRBD1 covers 10 bases. The germline gives CDR1 LNHDA, CDR2 SQIVND (reference sequence). The ends lost 6 bases at V and 5 bases at J; junction bases unmatched: 4. The CDR3 length is 13 residues. The CDR3 DNA sequence: TGTGCCAGTAGGACAGGGGGCGGGGACGAGCAGTACTTC. It translates to CASRTGGGDEQYF.

The chain couples TRBV7-2 to TRBJ1-1; D is unclear. Trimming left V 4 bases short and J 2 bases short, with 8 bases between. The length of the CDR3 is 13 residues. Germline V gene sequence: CDR1 SGHTA, CDR2 FQGNSA. Here the CDR3 reads CASSSQPNTEAFF. For the CDR3, the DNA is TGTGCCAGCAGCTCCCAACCCAACACTGAAGCTTTCTTT.